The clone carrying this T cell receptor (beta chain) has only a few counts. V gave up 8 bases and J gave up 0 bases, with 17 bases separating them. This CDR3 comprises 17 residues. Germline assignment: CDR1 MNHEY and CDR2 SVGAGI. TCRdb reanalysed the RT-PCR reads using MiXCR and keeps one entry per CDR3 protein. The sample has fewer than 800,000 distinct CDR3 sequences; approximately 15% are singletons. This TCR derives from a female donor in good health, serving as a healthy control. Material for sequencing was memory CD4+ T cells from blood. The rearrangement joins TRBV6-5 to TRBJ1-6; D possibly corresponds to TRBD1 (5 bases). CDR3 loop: CASRAGIGSSYNSPLHF. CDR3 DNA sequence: TGTGCCAGCCGAGCAGGGATTGGGAGCTCCTATAATTCACCCCTCCACTTT.